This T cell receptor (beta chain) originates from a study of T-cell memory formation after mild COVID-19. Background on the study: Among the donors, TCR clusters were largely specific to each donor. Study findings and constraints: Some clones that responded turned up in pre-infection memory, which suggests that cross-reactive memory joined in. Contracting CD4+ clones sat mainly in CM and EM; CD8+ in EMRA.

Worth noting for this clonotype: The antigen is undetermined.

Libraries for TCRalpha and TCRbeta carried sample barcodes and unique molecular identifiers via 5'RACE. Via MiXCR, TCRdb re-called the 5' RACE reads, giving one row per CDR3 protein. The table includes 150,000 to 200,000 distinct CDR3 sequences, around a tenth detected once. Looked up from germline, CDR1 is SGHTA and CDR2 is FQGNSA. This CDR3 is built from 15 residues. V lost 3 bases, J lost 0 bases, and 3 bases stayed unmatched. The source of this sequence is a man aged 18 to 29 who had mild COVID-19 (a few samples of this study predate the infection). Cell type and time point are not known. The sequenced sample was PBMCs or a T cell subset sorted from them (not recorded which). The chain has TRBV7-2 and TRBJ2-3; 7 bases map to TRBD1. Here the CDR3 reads CASSFRQGSTDTQYF. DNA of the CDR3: TGTGCCAGCAGCTTCCGACAGGGAAGCACAGATACGCAGTATTTT.